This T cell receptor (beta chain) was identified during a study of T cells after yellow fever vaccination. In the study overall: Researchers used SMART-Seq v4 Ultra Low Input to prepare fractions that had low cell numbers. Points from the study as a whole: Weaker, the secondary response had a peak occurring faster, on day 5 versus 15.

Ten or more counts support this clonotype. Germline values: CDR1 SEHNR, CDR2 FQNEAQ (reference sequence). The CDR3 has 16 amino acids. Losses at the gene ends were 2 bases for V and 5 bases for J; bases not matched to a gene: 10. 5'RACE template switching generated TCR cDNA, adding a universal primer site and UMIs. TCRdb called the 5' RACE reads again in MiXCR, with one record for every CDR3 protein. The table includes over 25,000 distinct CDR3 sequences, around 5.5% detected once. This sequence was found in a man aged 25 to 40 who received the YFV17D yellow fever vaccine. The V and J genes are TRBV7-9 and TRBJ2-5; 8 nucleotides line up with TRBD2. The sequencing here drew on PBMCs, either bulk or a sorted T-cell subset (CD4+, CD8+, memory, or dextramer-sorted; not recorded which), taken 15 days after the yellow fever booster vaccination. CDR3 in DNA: TGTGCCAGCAGCTTACGGCGAGCGGGAGTAGGGGAGACCCAGTACTTC. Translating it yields CASSLRRAGVGETQYF.